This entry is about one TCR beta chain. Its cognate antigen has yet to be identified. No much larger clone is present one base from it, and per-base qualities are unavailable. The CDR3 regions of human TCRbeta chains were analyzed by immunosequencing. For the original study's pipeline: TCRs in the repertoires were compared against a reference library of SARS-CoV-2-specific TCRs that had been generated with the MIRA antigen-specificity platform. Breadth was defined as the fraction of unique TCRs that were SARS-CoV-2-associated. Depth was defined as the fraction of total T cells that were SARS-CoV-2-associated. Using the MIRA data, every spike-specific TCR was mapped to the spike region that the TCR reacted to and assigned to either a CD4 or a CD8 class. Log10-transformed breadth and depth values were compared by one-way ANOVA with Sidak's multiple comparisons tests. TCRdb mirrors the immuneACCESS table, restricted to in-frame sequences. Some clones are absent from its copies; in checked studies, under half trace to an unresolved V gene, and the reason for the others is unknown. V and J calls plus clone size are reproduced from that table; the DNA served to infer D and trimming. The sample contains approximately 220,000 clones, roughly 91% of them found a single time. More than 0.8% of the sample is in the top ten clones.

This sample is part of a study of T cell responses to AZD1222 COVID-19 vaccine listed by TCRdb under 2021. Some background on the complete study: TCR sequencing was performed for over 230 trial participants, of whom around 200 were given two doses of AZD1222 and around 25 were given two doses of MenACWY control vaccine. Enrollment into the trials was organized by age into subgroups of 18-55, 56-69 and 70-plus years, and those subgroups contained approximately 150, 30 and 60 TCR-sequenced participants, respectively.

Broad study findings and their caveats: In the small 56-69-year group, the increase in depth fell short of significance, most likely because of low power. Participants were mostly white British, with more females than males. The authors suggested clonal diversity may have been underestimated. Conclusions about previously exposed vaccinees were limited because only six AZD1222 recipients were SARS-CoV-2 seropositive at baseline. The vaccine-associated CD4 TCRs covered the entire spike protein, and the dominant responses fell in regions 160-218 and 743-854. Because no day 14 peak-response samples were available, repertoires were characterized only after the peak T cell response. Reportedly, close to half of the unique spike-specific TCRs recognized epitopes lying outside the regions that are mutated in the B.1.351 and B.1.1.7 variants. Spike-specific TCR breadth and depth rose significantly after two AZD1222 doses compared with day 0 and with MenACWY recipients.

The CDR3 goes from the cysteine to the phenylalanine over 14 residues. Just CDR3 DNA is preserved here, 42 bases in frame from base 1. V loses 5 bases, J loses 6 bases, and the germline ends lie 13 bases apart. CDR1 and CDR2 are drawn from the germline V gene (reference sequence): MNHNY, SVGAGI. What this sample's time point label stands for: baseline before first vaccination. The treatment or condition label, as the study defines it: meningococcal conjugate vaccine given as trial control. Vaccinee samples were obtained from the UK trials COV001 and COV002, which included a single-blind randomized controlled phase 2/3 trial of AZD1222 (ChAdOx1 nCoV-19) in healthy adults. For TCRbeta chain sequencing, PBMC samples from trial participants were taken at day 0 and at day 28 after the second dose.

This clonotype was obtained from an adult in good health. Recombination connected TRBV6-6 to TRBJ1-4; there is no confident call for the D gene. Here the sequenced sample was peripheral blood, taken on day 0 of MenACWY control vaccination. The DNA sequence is TGTGCCAGCAGTATGGGTCTGAGAGATGAAAAACTGTTTTTT. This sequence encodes CASSMGLRDEKLFF.